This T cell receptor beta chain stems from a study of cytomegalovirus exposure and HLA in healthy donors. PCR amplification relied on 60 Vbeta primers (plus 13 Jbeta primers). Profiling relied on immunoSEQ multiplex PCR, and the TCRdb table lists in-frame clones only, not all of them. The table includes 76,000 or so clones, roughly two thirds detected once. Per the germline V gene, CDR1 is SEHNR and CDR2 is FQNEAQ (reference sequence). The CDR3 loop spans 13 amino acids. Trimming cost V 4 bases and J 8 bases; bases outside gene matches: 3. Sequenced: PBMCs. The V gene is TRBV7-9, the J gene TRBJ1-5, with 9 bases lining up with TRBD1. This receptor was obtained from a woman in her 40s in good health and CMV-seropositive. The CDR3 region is CASSYRTGEPQHF. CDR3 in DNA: TGTGCCAGCAGCTATAGGACAGGGGAGCCCCAGCATTTT.